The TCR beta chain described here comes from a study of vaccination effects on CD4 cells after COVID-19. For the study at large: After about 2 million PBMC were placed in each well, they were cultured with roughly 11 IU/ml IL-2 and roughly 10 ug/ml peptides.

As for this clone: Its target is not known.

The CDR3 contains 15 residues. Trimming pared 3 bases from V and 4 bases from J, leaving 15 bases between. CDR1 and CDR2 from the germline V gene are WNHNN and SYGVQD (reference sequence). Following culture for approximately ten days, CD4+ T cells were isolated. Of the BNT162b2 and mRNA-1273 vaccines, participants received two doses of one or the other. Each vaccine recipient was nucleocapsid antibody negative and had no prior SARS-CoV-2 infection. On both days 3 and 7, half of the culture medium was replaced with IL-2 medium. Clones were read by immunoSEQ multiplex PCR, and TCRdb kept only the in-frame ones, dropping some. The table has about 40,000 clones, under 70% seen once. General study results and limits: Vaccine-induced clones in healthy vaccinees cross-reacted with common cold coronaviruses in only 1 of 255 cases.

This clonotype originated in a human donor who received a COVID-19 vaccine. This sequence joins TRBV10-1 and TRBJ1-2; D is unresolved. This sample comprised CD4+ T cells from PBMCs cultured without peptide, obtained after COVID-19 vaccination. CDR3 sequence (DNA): TGCGCCAGCAGTGATTATAGTTGGGGTCCCTATGGCTACACCTTC. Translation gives CASSDYSWGPYGYTF.